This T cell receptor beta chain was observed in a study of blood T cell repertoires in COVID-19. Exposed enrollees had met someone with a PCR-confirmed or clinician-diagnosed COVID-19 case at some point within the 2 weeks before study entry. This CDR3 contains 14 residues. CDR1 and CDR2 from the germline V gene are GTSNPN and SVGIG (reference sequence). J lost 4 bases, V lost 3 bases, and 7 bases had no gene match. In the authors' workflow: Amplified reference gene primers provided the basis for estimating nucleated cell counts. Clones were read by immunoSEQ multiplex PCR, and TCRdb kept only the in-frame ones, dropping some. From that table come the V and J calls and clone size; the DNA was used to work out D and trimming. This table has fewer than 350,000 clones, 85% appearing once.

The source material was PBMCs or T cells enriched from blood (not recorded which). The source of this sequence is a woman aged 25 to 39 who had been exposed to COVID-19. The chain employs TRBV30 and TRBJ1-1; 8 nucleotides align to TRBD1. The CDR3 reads CAWSVGQGGTEAFF. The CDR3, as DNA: TGTGCCTGGAGCGTAGGACAGGGAGGCACTGAAGCTTTCTTT.